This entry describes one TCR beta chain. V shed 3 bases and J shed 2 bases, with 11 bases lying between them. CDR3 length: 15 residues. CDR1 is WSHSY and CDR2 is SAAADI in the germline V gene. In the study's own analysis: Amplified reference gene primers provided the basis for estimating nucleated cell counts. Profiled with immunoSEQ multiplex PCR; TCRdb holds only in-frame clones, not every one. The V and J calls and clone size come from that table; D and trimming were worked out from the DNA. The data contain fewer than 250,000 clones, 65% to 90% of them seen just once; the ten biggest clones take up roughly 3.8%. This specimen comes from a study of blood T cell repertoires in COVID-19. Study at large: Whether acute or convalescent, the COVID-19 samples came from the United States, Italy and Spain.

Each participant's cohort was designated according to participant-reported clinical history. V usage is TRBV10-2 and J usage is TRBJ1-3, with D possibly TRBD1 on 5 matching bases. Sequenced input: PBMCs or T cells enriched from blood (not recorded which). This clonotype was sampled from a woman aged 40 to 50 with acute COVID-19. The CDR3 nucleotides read TGCGCCAGCAGTGAAAAGGGGCTTCCTGGAAACACCATATATTTT. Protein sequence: CASSEKGLPGNTIYF.